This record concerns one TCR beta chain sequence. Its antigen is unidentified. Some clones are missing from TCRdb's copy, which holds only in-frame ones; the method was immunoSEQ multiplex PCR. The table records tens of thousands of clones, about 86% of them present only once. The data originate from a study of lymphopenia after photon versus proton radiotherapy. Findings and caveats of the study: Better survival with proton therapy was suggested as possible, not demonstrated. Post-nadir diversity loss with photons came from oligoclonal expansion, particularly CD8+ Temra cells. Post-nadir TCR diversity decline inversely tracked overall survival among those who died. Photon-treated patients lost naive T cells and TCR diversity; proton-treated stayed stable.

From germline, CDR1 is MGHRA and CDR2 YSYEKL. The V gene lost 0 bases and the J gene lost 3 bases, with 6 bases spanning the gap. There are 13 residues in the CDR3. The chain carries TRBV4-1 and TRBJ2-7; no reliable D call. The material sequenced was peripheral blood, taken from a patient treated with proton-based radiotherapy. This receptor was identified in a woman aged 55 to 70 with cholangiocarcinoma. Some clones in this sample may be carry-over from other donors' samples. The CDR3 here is CASSQEGNYEQYF. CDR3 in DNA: TGCGCCAGCAGCCAAGAAGGCAACTACGAGCAGTACTTC.